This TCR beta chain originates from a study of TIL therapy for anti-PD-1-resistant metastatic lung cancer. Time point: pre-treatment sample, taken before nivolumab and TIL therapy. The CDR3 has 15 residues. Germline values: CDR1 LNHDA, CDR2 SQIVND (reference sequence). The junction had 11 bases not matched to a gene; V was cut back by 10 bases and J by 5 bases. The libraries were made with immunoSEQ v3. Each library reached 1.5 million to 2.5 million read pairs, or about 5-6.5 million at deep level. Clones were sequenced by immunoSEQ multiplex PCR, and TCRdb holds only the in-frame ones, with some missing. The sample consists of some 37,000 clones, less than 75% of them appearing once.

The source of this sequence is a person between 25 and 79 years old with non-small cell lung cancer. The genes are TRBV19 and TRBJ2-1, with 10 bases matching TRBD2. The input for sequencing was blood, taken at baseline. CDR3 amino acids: CATRPASGSHNEQFF. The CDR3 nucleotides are TGTGCCACTCGTCCCGCTAGCGGGAGTCACAATGAGCAGTTCTTC.